The 24 T cell receptor beta chains below come from one sample, sequenced in a study of cytomegalovirus exposure and HLA in healthy donors. Vbeta (60) and Jbeta (13) primers were used in the PCR. The assay was immunoSEQ multiplex PCR, and TCRdb's table has in-frame clones only and misses some. The sample shows 70,000 to 90,000 clones, 70% to 75% of them seen only once. Sequences were obtained from PBMCs. The receptors were sampled from a man aged 55 to 70 in good health and CMV-seronegative.

This clone showed up just a few times. CDR3 coding DNA: TGCGCCAGCAGCGACCAGACAGATAACTCTGGAAACACCATATATTTT. Translated: CASSDQTDNSGNTIYF. The chain joins TRBV4-1 to TRBJ1-3; TRBD1 is a possible D gene (5 bases). Trimming removed 5 bases at V and 0 bases at J, with 14 bases between. There are 16 residues in the CDR3. Germline CDR1 is MGHRA and CDR2 is YSYEKL.

V is TRBV6-4 and J is TRBJ2-3, with 9 bases matching TRBD2. Trimming at V came to 4 bases and at J to 1 base, leaving 6 bases not matched to a gene. In germline, CDR1 is MRHNA, CDR2 SNTAGT. This CDR3 region has 16 residues. DNA for the CDR3: TGTGCCAGCAGTGCCCGCAGACTAGCGGGCACAGATACGCAGTATTTT. Its protein is CASSARRLAGTDTQYF.

This chain links TRBV6-1 with TRBJ2-3, with TRBD1 matching 8 bases. The trim removed 10 bases at V and 4 bases at J, leaving 7 bases unmatched. Germline CDR1 reads MNHNS; CDR2 reads SASEGT. This CDR3 is built from 13 residues. The CDR3 coding sequence is TGTGCCACCGAGGACAGGGTTGCAGATACGCAGTATTTT. As protein: CATEDRVADTQYF.

The rearrangement links TRBV5-1 to TRBJ1-1; D unresolved. Germline values: CDR1 SGHRS, CDR2 YFSETQ. The CDR3 consists of 15 residues. Trimming removed 0 bases from V and 8 bases from J, with 17 bases in between. CDR3 sequence reads: CASSLASMGSGEAFF. The CDR3 DNA follows: TGCGCCAGCAGCTTGGCCTCGATGGGCAGCGGGGAAGCTTTCTTT. Based on the CDR3 plus reference TRBV5-1 and TRBJ1-1, the full variable domain is KAGVTQTPRYLIKTRGQQVTLSCSPISGHRSVSWYQQTPGQGLQFLFEYFSETQRNKGNFPGRFSGRQFSNSRSEMNVSTLELGDSALYLCASSLASMGSGEAFFGQGTRLTVV.

This clone appeared a single time. The rearrangement uses TRBV7-8 and TRBJ2-1; no clear D. This CDR3 spans 13 amino acids. The germline V gene has CDR1 SGHVS and CDR2 FQNEAQ. Trimming left V 5 bases short and J 3 bases short, with 8 bases between. In DNA, the CDR3 is TGTGCCAGCAGCCCATCAGACTACAATGAGCAGTTCTTC. This encodes CASSPSDYNEQFF.

The chain uses TRBV19 and TRBJ1-5; possibly TRBD1 for D (5 bases). CDR3 length: 13 amino acids. V was pared by 5 bases and J by 7 bases, with 12 bases between. Germline CDR1 and CDR2: LNHDA and SQIVND (reference sequence). The CDR3 DNA reads as TGTGCCAGTAGTCCGGGACTCGGCCAGCCCCAGCATTTT. It encodes CASSPGLGQPQHF.

The CDR3 loop reads CASRPQFLAGELFF. The CDR3 DNA follows: TGCGCCAGCAGGCCCCAATTTCTAGCCGGGGAGCTGTTTTTT. This chain joins TRBV4-1 and TRBJ2-2; no clear D. The V and J ends lost 6 bases and 6 bases respectively, with 14 bases between them. CDR1 MGHRA and CDR2 YSYEKL come from the germline V gene. The CDR3 covers 14 residues.

This chain joins TRBV7-9 and TRBJ1-2; D remains ambiguous. There are 15 residues in the CDR3. The germline V gene encodes CDR1 SEHNR and CDR2 FQNEAQ (reference sequence). Trimming took 5 bases from V and 1 from J, leaving 14 bases between them. The CDR3 DNA is TGTGCCAGCAGCCCCTCGTCTGCCGGTAACTATGGCTACACCTTC. Protein: CASSPSSAGNYGYTF. Supplemented by reference TRBV7-9 and TRBJ1-2, the full variable domain reads DTGVSQNPRHKITKRGQNVTFRCDPISEHNRLYWYRQTLGQGPEFLTYFQNEAQLEKSRLLSDRFSAERPKGSFSTLEIQRTEQGDSAMYLCASSPSSAGNYGYTFGSGTRLTVV.

This chain uses TRBV7-9 with TRBJ1-5; D unresolved. Per germline, CDR1 SEHNR and CDR2 FQNEAQ (reference sequence). The CDR3 totals 12 residues. Trimming removed 5 bases at V and 3 bases at J, with 5 bases between. This CDR3 reads CASSAYNQPQHF. The CDR3 nucleotides are TGTGCCAGCAGCGCCTACAATCAGCCCCAGCATTTT.

J is TRBJ2-5 and V is TRBV5-1; perhaps TRBD1 as D (5 bases). V dropped 0 bases and J dropped 5 bases, with 8 bases sitting between them. The CDR3 has 13 residues. Germline V gives CDR1 SGHRS, CDR2 YFSETQ. The CDR3 sequence: CASSLGPGETQYF. Written as DNA, the CDR3 is TGCGCCAGCAGCTTGGGGCCAGGGGAGACCCAGTACTTC.

The chain couples TRBV5-1 to TRBJ2-7; perhaps TRBD2 as D (6 bases). The V gene lost 2 bases and the J gene lost 5 bases, with 23 bases spanning the gap. From germline, CDR1 is SGHRS and CDR2 YFSETQ. CDR3 length: 17 amino acids. CDR3 DNA: TGCGCCAGCAGCTTTGGAATACGGGGGTTCCCCCTAAACGAGCAGTACTTC. Translating gives CASSFGIRGFPLNEQYF.

Worth noting for this clone: Germline is not matched at one junction end, which may reflect a read error. The chain recombines TRBV7-9 with TRBJ1-1; the D is unclear. CDR1 SEHNR and CDR2 FQNEAQ come from the germline V gene (reference sequence). The CDR3 is 15 amino acids. The CDR3, as DNA: TGTTCCAGCAGCCAAGAGAAGGGAGGTAGGGCTGAAGCTTTCTTT. Protein sequence: CSSSQEKGGRAEAFF.

The chain joins TRBV6-5 to TRBJ2-7; D unresolved. The germline V and J ends were trimmed by 10 bases and 6 bases, with 13 bases remaining between them. The CDR3 is 11 residues long. Germline V lookup: CDR1 MNHEY, CDR2 SVGAGI. CDR3 in amino acids: CATYGLGEQYF. CDR3 sequence (DNA): TGTGCCACCTACGGCCTAGGCGAGCAGTACTTC.

V is TRBV30 and J is TRBJ1-4; 7 positions match TRBD1. The CDR3 extends over 13 amino acids. Germline V gene lookup returns CDR1 GTSNPN and CDR2 SVGIG (reference sequence). CDR3 region: CAANQGEAEKLFF. DNA for the CDR3: TGTGCTGCAAATCAGGGGGAAGCCGAAAAACTGTTTTTT.

The chain recombines TRBV5-8 with TRBJ2-2, with TRBD1 as a possible D gene (5 bases). V was shortened by 0 bases and J by 6 bases, with 6 bases between the two germline ends. This CDR3 is 13 amino acids long. The germline gives CDR1 SGHTS, CDR2 YDEGEE. CDR3 coding DNA: TGTGCCAGCAGCTTGGGACAGCCCGGGGAGCTGTTTTTT. Protein sequence: CASSLGQPGELFF.

This chain links TRBV19 with TRBJ1-1; no reliable D call. The CDR3 spans 13 residues. Trimming cost V 1 base and J 1 base, with 4 bases left between them. Per the germline V gene, CDR1 is LNHDA and CDR2 is SQIVND (reference sequence). CDR3 nucleotides: TGTGCCAGTAGTATAGGACAGAACACTGAAGCTTTCTTT. Encoded protein: CASSIGQNTEAFF.

This clone was picked up one time. The gene calls are TRBV11-2 and TRBJ2-3, with a possible D match to TRBD2 (7 bases). The CDR3 is 15 amino acids. Per the germline V gene, CDR1 is SGHAT and CDR2 is FQNNGV. Trimming took 4 bases from V and 4 from J, leaving 15 bases between them. CDR3 in DNA: TGTGCCAGCAGCTGGCTGGGGGGGCGTGCAGATACGCAGTATTTT. As protein: CASSWLGGRADTQYF.

CDR3 in amino acids: CASNNAGSNQPQHF. The CDR3 nucleotides read TGTGCCAGCAACAACGCGGGGAGCAATCAGCCCCAGCATTTT. The V gene is TRBV6-5, the J gene TRBJ1-5; D gene ambiguous. CDR3 length: 14 residues. Germline V gene sequence: CDR1 MNHEY, CDR2 SVGAGI. V dropped 7 bases and J dropped 1 base, with 11 bases sitting between them.

The chain carries TRBV7-9 and TRBJ2-5, with no clear D. Judging by the DNA end, TRBJ2-7 fits better; the J call may be wrong. Germline V gene sequence: CDR1 SEHNR, CDR2 FQNEAQ (reference sequence). The CDR3 extends over 14 amino acids. The CDR3: CASSLEFTTYEQYF. In nucleotides, the CDR3 is TGTGCCAGCAGCTTAGAATTCACCACCTACGAGCAGTACTTC.

The CDR3 spells CAISGTGTGNTEAFF. DNA of the CDR3: TGTGCCATCAGTGGTACCGGGACAGGGAACACTGAAGCTTTCTTT. J is TRBJ1-1 and V is TRBV10-3, with TRBD1 matching over 8 bases. The CDR3 loop spans 15 amino acids. V trimming: 4 bases; J trimming: 1 base; junction bases outside the gene matches: 5. Germline CDR1 reads ENHRY; CDR2 reads SYGVKD.

The rearrangement uses TRBV5-3 and TRBJ1-6; a weak D match, TRBD1 (5 bases). TRBV5-3 is an open reading frame, and its role is uncertain. The CDR3 spans 17 residues. The V and J ends lost 5 bases and 8 bases respectively, with 23 bases between them. In nucleotides, the CDR3 is TGTGCCAGAAGTTGTATAACAGGTGAACCCCGTGATTCACCCCTCCACTTT. Protein sequence: CARSCITGEPRDSPLHF.

The chain combines TRBV5-1 with TRBJ1-6; D not resolved. Germline values: CDR1 SGHRS, CDR2 YFSETQ. V was clipped by 0 bases and J by 7 bases, with 11 bases between them. The CDR3 length is 15 residues. The DNA of the CDR3 is TGCGCCAGCAGCTTGGATCGGCCGGGGAATTCACCCCTCCACTTT. It codes for CASSLDRPGNSPLHF.

The J gene is TRBJ2-3, the V gene TRBV11-2; TRBD2 might be the D (5 bases). V lost 1 base to trimming and J lost 0 bases, with 11 bases between them. The CDR3 loop spans 16 amino acids. CDR1 and CDR2 (germline): SGHAT, FQNNGV. The CDR3 DNA reads TGTGCCAGCAGCTTAGTATGGGAGCCGAGCACAGATACGCAGTATTTT. Its translation is CASSLVWEPSTDTQYF.

The rearrangement uses TRBV11-3 and TRBJ1-1; no clear D gene. Trimming cost V 7 bases and J 2 bases, with 14 bases left between them. Germline loops: CDR1 SGHNT, CDR2 YENEEA. The CDR3 covers 14 residues. The CDR3 nucleotides read TGTGCCAGCAAATCAGCGGCCGAAAACACTGAAGCTTTCTTT. Translated, it gives CASKSAAENTEAFF.